This T cell receptor (beta chain) was sequenced for a study of T cell repertoires in cytomegalovirus infection. Study at large: Public TCR beta signatures indicated both CMV infection and matching HLA type. Findings and limits, study-wide: Predominance within the ex vivo response was attributable to HLA-C-restricted CMV-specific TCR beta clonotypes.

Remarks on this clonotype: Its antigen is currently unknown.

TCRdb ran MiXCR on the reads and lists one entry per CDR3 protein. The repertoire holds fewer than 25,000 distinct CDR3 sequences, approximately 22% seen once, with around 90% in the top ten. There are 14 residues in the CDR3. V was cut by 0 bases and J by 6 bases, with 13 bases left in between. Germline values: CDR1 DFQATT, CDR2 SNEGSKA (reference sequence). The source was CD8+ T cells from cultured PBMCs, collected from culture after CMV antigen stimulation. The sequence was obtained from a human donor in good health (CMV status not recorded). Some clones in this sample may be carry-over from other donors' samples. V and J are TRBV20-1 and TRBJ2-3; D unclear. This chain's CDR3 is CSARDFAARDTQYF. CDR3 DNA sequence: TGCAGTGCTAGAGATTTCGCGGCCCGGGATACGCAGTATTTT.